One sample yielded the 2 T cell receptor beta chains listed below, sequenced in a study of cytomegalovirus exposure and HLA in healthy donors. 13 Jbeta primers and 60 Vbeta primers were used for the PCR. Generated by immunoSEQ multiplex PCR, the TCRdb table keeps only in-frame clones and is missing some. In the table there are about 71,000 clones, 65% to 75% of which are singletons. The sample consisted of PBMCs. These receptors all come from a man between 35 and 55 years old in good health and CMV-seropositive.

The chain couples TRBV28 to TRBJ1-1; D is ambiguous. Trimming cost V 5 bases and J 0 bases, with 16 bases left between them. The CDR3 is 16 residues long. Per germline, CDR1 MDHEN and CDR2 SYDVKM. The CDR3 sequence is CASSPPLGGLNTEAFF. The DNA of the CDR3 is TGTGCCAGCAGTCCCCCACTAGGAGGGTTGAACACTGAAGCTTTCTTT.

V gene TRBV19 combines with J gene TRBJ1-1; 7 nucleotides line up with TRBD1. J was trimmed by 1 base and V by 6 bases; bases with no gene match: 2. From germline, CDR1 is LNHDA and CDR2 SQIVND (reference sequence). This CDR3 region has 13 residues. The CDR3 reads CASRYRGNTEAFF. As DNA, the CDR3 is TGTGCCAGTAGATACAGGGGGAACACTGAAGCTTTCTTT.